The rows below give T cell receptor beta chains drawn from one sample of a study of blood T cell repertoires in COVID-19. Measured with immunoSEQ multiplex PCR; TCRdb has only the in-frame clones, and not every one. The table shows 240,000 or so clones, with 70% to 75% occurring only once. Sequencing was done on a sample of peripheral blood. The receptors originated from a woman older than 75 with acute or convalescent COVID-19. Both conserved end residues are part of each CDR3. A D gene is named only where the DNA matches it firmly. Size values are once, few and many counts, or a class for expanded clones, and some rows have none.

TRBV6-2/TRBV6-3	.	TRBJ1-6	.	TGTGCCAGCAGTTATGGACAGTTCCTTTCACCCCTCCACTTT	CASSYGQFLSPLHF
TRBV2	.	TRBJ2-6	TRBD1	TGTGCCAGCAGCAGGGACAGTATGATCTCTGGGGCCAACGTCCTGACTTTC	CASSRDSMISGANVLTF
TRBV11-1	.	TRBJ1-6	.	TGTGCCAGCAGCTTTAAAGAAGGGGGTTCACCCCTCCACTTT	CASSFKEGGSPLHF
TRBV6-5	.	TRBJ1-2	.	TGTGCCAGCATTCCGCGAGTCAACTATGGCTACACCTTC	CASIPRVNYGYTF
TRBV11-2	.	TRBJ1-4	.	TGTGCCAGCAGCCGAGGCGTAAATGAAAAACTGTTTTTT	CASSRGVNEKLFF
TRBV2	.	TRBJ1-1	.	TGTGCCAGCAAGCAGACAGCCTTGAACACTGAAGCTTTCTTT	CASKQTALNTEAFF
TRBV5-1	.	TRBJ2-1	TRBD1	TGCGCCAGCAGCTCCGGGACAGGACTTCTCCGTTGGTTCTTC	CASSSGTGLLRWFF
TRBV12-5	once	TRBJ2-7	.	TGTGCTAGTGGTCGGGAGGAGGGGGCCTACGAGCAGTACTTC	CASGREEGAYEQYF
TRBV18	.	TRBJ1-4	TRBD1	TGTGCCAGCTCACCAATGACAGGGAATGAAAAACTGTTTTTT	CASSPMTGNEKLFF
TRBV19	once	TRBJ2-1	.	TGTGCCAGTAGTATAGAAGGCGGGGGCCTCCATGGTGAGCAGTTCTTC	CASSIEGGGLHGEQFF
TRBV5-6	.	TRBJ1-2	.	TGTGCCAGCAGCGGTGAGGGACACCGGCTAGGTGGCTACACCTTC	CASSGEGHRLGGYTF
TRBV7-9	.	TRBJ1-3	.	TGTGCCAGCAGCCAACAGGGCTCTGGAAACACCATATATTTT	CASSQQGSGNTIYF
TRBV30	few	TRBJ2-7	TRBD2	TGTGCCTGGAGTGGGGGGGGAGCTTACGAGCAGTACTTC	CAWSGGGAYEQYF
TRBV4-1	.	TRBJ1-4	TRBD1	TGCGCCAGCAGCCCAGGACAGGGACGCGAAAAACTGTTTTTT	CASSPGQGREKLFF
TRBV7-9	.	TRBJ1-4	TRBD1	TGTGCCAGCAGCACAGCCGGAGGGACAGGGGGCGAAAAACTGTTTTTT	CASSTAGGTGGEKLFF
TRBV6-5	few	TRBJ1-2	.	TGTGCCAGCAGTTACTCATCGGACTATGGCTACACCTTC	CASSYSSDYGYTF
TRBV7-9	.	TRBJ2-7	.	TGTGCCAGCAGCCTGCAGGATCGCGAGCAGTACTTC	CASSLQDREQYF
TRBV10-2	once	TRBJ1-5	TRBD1	TGCGCCAGCAGTAACCGGGACAGGGGGCGAGTAAATCAGCCCCAGCATTTT	CASSNRDRGRVNQPQHF
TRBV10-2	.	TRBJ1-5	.	TGCGCCAGCAGTGACGGGGGGAAGGGAGGCAATCAGCCCCAGCATTTT	CASSDGGKGGNQPQHF
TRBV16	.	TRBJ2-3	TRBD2	TGTGCCAGCAGCCAGACTAGCGGGGCGCGGAATACGCAGTATTTT	CASSQTSGARNTQYF
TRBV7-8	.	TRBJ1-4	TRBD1	TGTGCCAGCAGCTTAACGGGGACAGTAAGAGAAAAACTGTTTTTT	CASSLTGTVREKLFF
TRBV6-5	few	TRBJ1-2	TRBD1	TGTGCCAGCAGTTACTCGGGAAGGACAGGGACCTATGGCTACACCTTC	CASSYSGRTGTYGYTF
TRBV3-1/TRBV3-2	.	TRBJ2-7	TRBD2	TGTGCCAGCACCCTCAAGGGAGGGAGCGAAGAGCAGTACTTC	CASTLKGGSEEQYF